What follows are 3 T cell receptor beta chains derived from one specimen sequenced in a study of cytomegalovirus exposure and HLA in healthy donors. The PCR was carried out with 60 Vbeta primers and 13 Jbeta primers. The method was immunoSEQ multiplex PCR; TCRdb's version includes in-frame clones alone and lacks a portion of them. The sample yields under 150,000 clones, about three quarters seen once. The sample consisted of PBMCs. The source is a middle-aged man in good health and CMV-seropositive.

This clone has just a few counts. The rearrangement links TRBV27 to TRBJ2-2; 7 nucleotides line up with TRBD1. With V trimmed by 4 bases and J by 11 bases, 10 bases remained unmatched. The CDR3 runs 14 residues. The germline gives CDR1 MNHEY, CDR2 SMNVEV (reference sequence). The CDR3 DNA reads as TGTGCCAGCAGTTCCTCCCGACAGGGCCCCGAGCTGTTTTTT. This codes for CASSSSRQGPELFF.

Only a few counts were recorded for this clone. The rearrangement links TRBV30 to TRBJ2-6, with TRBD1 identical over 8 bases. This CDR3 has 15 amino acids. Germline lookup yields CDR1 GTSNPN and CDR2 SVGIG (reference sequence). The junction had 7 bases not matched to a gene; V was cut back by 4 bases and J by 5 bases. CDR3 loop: CAWNPQGARANVLTF. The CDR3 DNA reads TGTGCCTGGAACCCTCAGGGGGCTCGGGCCAACGTCCTGACTTTC.

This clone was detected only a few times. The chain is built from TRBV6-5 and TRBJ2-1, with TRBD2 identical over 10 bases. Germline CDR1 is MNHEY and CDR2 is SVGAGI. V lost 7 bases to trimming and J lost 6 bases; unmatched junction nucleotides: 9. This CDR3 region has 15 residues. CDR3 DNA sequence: TGTGCCAGCACTCCACCGGCTAGCGGGAGCAATGAGCAGTTCTTC. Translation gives CASTPPASGSNEQFF.